This TCR beta chain was sequenced in a study of blood T cell repertoires in COVID-19. This CDR3 is built from 14 residues. CDR1 and CDR2 (germline): SGHVS, FNYEAQ. The germline V and J ends were trimmed by 5 bases and 5 bases, with 15 bases remaining between them. Assay used: immunoSEQ multiplex PCR; TCRdb lists only in-frame clones, some missing. There are some 180,000 clones in the sample; 84% occur only once, and about 2.7% lies in the top ten. The gene calls are TRBV7-6 and TRBJ1-1; D not certain. The source is a woman aged 80 or over with COVID-19, enrolled during active disease. Sequencing was done on a sample of peripheral blood. The CDR3 sequence is CASSPPGPGTEAFF. In DNA form, the CDR3 reads TGTGCCAGCAGCCCGCCCGGGCCGGGGACTGAAGCTTTCTTT.